This TCR beta chain was sequenced during a study of tumor-infiltrating lymphocytes in primary liver carcinoma (dated by TCRdb to about 2017). A note on the overall study: About five patients with histopathologically diagnosed primary liver carcinoma underwent surgical resection in China between late 2015 and March 2016. Of the five patients, three men and two women aged 30 to 69 years, four had hepatocellular carcinoma and one had combined HCC and intrahepatic cholangiocarcinoma. Tumors of the five patients were stage T1-T3 N0M0 with maximum diameters of 4.2 to 10 cm. Samples yielded roughly 3.5 to 7.5 million productive TCRbeta reads; read depth did not differ significantly between tissue types. The study combined TCRbeta repertoire sequencing, expression microarrays and whole-exome sequencing across five regions of each liver tumor, with adjacent normal tissue and blood. A total of roughly 35 specimens from 5 patients went through TCRbeta repertoire sequencing, namely 25 tumor regions, 5 adjacent noncancerous liver tissues and 5 peripheral blood samples. Repertoires from technical replicates were highly reproducible, with mean shared-clone rates approximately 0.9 and correlation coefficients above 0.95.

Beyond this particular receptor, the publication reports: Since the samples were bulk and unsorted, there was no way to compare CD4+ and CD8+ T cell repertoires. Pairs of tumor regions showed greater repertoire overlap (mean about 36%) than tumor-adjacent pairs (roughly 17%) or tumor-blood pairs (roughly 15%), which is consistent with antigen-driven expansion. A significantly larger repertoire fraction was made up by the top 250 clones in tumors than in blood (p = 0.039). Only the TCR beta chain was sequenced, which likely underestimates true repertoire diversity because unpaired alpha chains were not captured. With just four to six patients in the study, the authors point out that the findings should be validated in a larger study.

Based on the germline V gene, the CDR1 and CDR2 sequences are MNHNS and SASEGT. The CDR3 goes from the cysteine to the phenylalanine over 16 residues. Only the CDR3 region is kept as DNA, spanning 48 bases read in frame from base 1. Relative to germline, V is missing 1 base and J is missing 4 bases, with 7 bases of the junction outside any gene match. A constant-region primer and ProtoScript II reverse transcriptase were used to reverse-transcribe TCRbeta-specific cDNA from around 540 ng total RNA. Three nested multiplex PCR rounds, following a slightly modified ARM-PCR procedure, were used to build the TCRbeta libraries. Each of the first two PCR rounds ran for approximately 10 cycles and used multiplex TRBV1-TRBV30 forward primers together with a Cbeta reverse primer. Sample barcodes and Illumina adapters were added in a final 25-cycle PCR with Deep VentR polymerase. Before sequencing, amplicons of 200-500 bp were gel-purified using a QIAquick gel extraction kit. TCRbeta amplicons were sequenced on an Illumina HiSeq 2500 with 250-bp paired-end reads. Per the authors' processing: To recover full CDR3 sequences, reads were quality-trimmed using Trimmomatic v0.33 and paired reads were then merged using FLASH v1.2.11. MiGEC v1.2.1b assigned V, D and J germline segments to the rearranged TCRbeta sequences. Clonotype statistics and Shannon-Wiener diversity indices were computed with VDJtools v1.0.0. To reduce sampling bias, subsequent analyses other than the diversity analysis used only the 250 most abundant clonotypes in each sample. Through fastp at Q25 and MiXCR, TCRdb rebuilt clones from the public reads, retaining in-frame beta chains. Rows merge per CDR3 protein into single entries with the most common DNA and genes. In this record, the V and J calls reflect TCRdb's handling and not the investigators' own analysis. Counted in this sample were 300,000 to 350,000 distinct CDR3 sequences; 58% of them appeared once. The biggest ten clones account for 15% to 20% of the sample.

This clonotype came up a few times. This receptor's antigen is unknown. No base qualities exist here, and no much larger clone lies one base off it. Blood RNA was extracted from unsorted whole blood with TRIzol reagent; germline DNA came from the DNeasy Blood & Tissue kit. At the time of sampling, the patients were treatment-naive and had chronic HBV infection. Before surgery, four milliliters of peripheral blood were collected into K2EDTA tubes. This receptor was taken from a woman between 25 and 40 years old with primary liver carcinoma and hepatitis B virus infection. Specimen: peripheral blood. The V gene is TRBV6-1 and the J gene is TRBJ2-7; 10 central nucleotides agree with TRBD2. The CDR3 sequence is CASSEVGSGRRYEQYF. The DNA sequence is TGTGCCAGCAGTGAAGTTGGTAGCGGGAGGAGGTACGAGCAGTACTTC.